This TCR beta chain was sequenced for a study of T cells expressing NK-cell markers. Study-level findings and limits: As a fraction of CD8+ T cells, dominant NKG2C+ clonotypes reached about 1.0-7.5% in over 5 donors.

As the method of synthesis, 5'RACE template switching with UMIs yielded TCR beta cDNA. Following a re-call of the 5' RACE reads, TCRdb has one entry per CDR3 protein and lacks DNA. Its clone listing holds about 400,000 distinct CDR3 sequences. About this clonotype itself: Antigen specificity is unknown.

This TCR came from a woman between 45 and 60 years old in good health. Material: blood T cells: a sorted CD56 or NKG2C T cell subset, CD4+ or CD8+ T cells, or bulk PBMC T cells (not recorded which).

The CDR3 loop reads CASSLQTGTGRSPLHF. The rearrangement joins TRBV4-1 to TRBJ1-6; no DNA is available, so the TRBD1 call from TCRdb remains unchecked. There are 16 residues in the CDR3. The germline V gene has CDR1 MGHRA and CDR2 YSYEKL.